This entry lists 16 T cell receptor beta chains sequenced from one sample in a study of blood T cell repertoires in COVID-19. Data came from immunoSEQ multiplex PCR; TCRdb stores just in-frame clones and leaves some out. The repertoire includes around 190,000 clones, about 88% of them detected once, and approximately 1% sits in the top ten. The sequencing sample was made of peripheral blood. Receptor source: a man aged 25-45 years with acute or convalescent COVID-19.

The chain links TRBV25-1 to TRBJ2-5; a weak D match, TRBD1 (5 bases). Germline CDR1 and CDR2: MGHDK and SYGVNS. This CDR3 region has 16 residues. The V gene lost 4 bases and the J gene lost 5 bases, with 20 bases spanning the gap. The CDR3 DNA reads TGTGCCAGCAGTGCCGCTCCGGGCCAGGGATGGGAGACCCAGTACTTC. The encoded protein is CASSAAPGQGWETQYF.

The chain joins TRBV28 to TRBJ2-7; D is possibly TRBD2 (5 bases). Deletions cut 8 bases from V and 2 bases from J, with 13 bases between. The CDR3 runs to 13 residues. Germline V gene sequence: CDR1 MDHEN, CDR2 SYDVKM. CDR3 in DNA: TGTGCCAGCGGGAGTGGGCAGACCTACGAGCAGTACTTC. Protein: CASGSGQTYEQYF.

As DNA, the CDR3 is TGCGCCAGCAGCCTCTCGCAGGGCGAGCAGTTCTTC. Translating gives CASSLSQGEQFF. The chain couples TRBV5-1 to TRBJ2-1; D perhaps matches TRBD1 (5 bases). CDR1 and CDR2 (germline): SGHRS, YFSETQ. This CDR3 has 12 residues. V was trimmed by 4 bases and J by 10 bases, leaving 12 bases between them. Filled out from reference TRBV5-1 and TRBJ2-1, the complete variable domain reads KAGVTQTPRYLIKTRGQQVTLSCSPISGHRSVSWYQQTPGQGLQFLFEYFSETQRNKGNFPGRFSGRQFSNSRSEMNVSTLELGDSALYLCASSLSQGEQFFGPGTRLTVL.

This chain uses TRBV10-3 with TRBJ1-3, with 10 bases matching TRBD1. Germline assignment: CDR1 ENHRY and CDR2 SYGVKD. This CDR3 has 15 residues. Unmatched junction bases numbered 4, after V lost 4 bases and J lost 4 bases. For the CDR3, the DNA is TGTGCCATCAGTGGACAGGGGGCAGGAGGAAACACCATATATTTT. Encoded protein: CAISGQGAGGNTIYF.

V is TRBV2 and J is TRBJ2-1, with D possibly TRBD1 on 5 matching bases. Germline V gene data show CDR1 as SNHLY and CDR2 as FYNNEI. The CDR3 length is 15 residues. V gave up 6 bases and J gave up 2 bases, with 14 bases separating them. Written as DNA, the CDR3 is TGTGCCAGCAGCGAGACACAGGCGGCCTACAATGAGCAGTTCTTC. This translates into CASSETQAAYNEQFF.

The V call is TRBV29-1, the J call TRBJ1-2; D uncertain. The CDR3 consists of 13 residues. Per germline, CDR1 SQVTM and CDR2 ANQGSEA. V was cut by 0 bases and J by 7 bases, with 12 bases left in between. The CDR3 is CSVEDVERAGYTF. DNA for the CDR3: TGCAGCGTTGAAGATGTTGAGAGGGCTGGCTACACCTTC.

The rearrangement joins TRBV19 to TRBJ1-1; 8 bases fit TRBD1. With V trimmed by 11 bases and J by 1 base, 12 bases remained unmatched. Germline-derived CDR1 and CDR2 are LNHDA and SQIVND (reference sequence). The CDR3 is 15 residues long. The DNA for the CDR3 is TGTGCCGCAAAACGGGACAGGATAGCGAACACTGAAGCTTTCTTT. Its protein product is CAAKRDRIANTEAFF.

The chain is built from TRBV19 and TRBJ1-3, with TRBD1 matching 7 bases. CDR3 size: 15 residues. Germline-derived CDR1 and CDR2 are LNHDA and SQIVND (reference sequence). With 4 bases clipped from V and 2 bases from J, the junction kept 5 bases outside the gene matches. The CDR3 sequence: CASSTRDRPGNTIYF. The CDR3 nucleotides read TGTGCCAGTAGTACCCGGGACAGACCTGGAAACACCATATATTTT.

The chain combines TRBV12-3 or TRBV12-4 with TRBJ2-3; D remains ambiguous. The CDR3 consists of 13 residues. Trimming shortened V by 3 bases and J by 6 bases, and 10 bases separated the two germline ends. The CDR3 region is CASSFRVADTQYF. CDR3 nucleotides: TGTGCCAGCAGTTTCCGAGTTGCGGATACGCAGTATTTT.

The CDR3 nucleotides read TGTGCCAGTAGTCGGGGATGGGTCGTGGACACTGAAGCTTTCTTT. Translation gives CASSRGWVVDTEAFF. This chain links TRBV19 with TRBJ1-1; the D is unclear. Trimming took off 5 bases at V and 3 bases at J, with 16 bases between the two ends. Germline lookup yields CDR1 LNHDA and CDR2 SQIVND (reference sequence). The CDR3 totals 15 residues.

This CDR3 is CATSDGTGGFPETQYF. In DNA form, the CDR3 reads TGTGCCACCAGTGATGGGACGGGGGGGTTCCCAGAGACCCAGTACTTC. The V gene is TRBV24-1, the J gene TRBJ2-5; TRBD2 matches at 8 bases. Losses at the gene ends were 3 bases for V and 4 bases for J; bases not matched to a gene: 9. This CDR3 has 16 residues. Germline V gene data show CDR1 as KGHDR and CDR2 as SFDVKD.

The chain is built from TRBV18 and TRBJ2-7; possibly TRBD1 for D (6 bases). The length of the CDR3 is 16 residues. V lost 4 bases to trimming and J lost 2 bases, with 18 bases between them. Germline lookup yields CDR1 KGHSH and CDR2 LQKENI. In DNA, the CDR3 is TGTGCCAGCTCACTTCGGACAGACATACGAACCTACGAGCAGTACTTC. The encoded protein is CASSLRTDIRTYEQYF.

The chain employs TRBV5-1 and TRBJ2-3, with 16 bases aligning to TRBD2. CDR1 SGHRS and CDR2 YFSETQ come from the germline V gene. The length of the CDR3 is 17 residues. V trimming: 1 base; J trimming: 4 bases; junction bases outside the gene matches: 3. The CDR3 here is CASSLLGTSGGADTQYF. CDR3 nucleotide sequence: TGCGCCAGCAGCTTGCTCGGGACTAGCGGGGGGGCAGATACGCAGTATTTT.

The chain combines TRBV3-1 (or the pseudogene TRBV3-2) with TRBJ1-6; unclear D gene. The CDR3 is 16 residues long. Germline CDR1 LGHDT, CDR2 YNNKEL (reference sequence). Trimming removed 0 bases from V and 12 bases from J, with 18 bases in between. The CDR3 DNA follows: TGTGCCAGCAGCCAAGATGAGGGTCCGGCCGTAGGACCCCTCCACTTT. This codes for CASSQDEGPAVGPLHF.

This sequence joins TRBV6-1 and TRBJ2-7, with TRBD1 matching over 10 bases. Trimming took 0 bases from V and 3 from J; bases not matched to a gene: 5. Germline V gives CDR1 MNHNS, CDR2 SASEGT. The CDR3 sequence is 16 residues long. CDR3 sequence (DNA): TGTGCCAGCAGTGAAGCTGGATGGACAGGGGGCTACGAGCAGTACTTC. This encodes CASSEAGWTGGYEQYF.

The chain links TRBV19 to TRBJ2-7; D perhaps matches TRBD1 (6 bases). Germline V gene data show CDR1 as LNHDA and CDR2 as SQIVND (reference sequence). V was cut by 6 bases and J by 2 bases, with 11 bases left in between. The CDR3 runs to 13 residues. The CDR3 DNA reads TGTGCCAGTAGAGGTCAGGGGACCTACGAGCAGTACTTC. It specifies CASRGQGTYEQYF.